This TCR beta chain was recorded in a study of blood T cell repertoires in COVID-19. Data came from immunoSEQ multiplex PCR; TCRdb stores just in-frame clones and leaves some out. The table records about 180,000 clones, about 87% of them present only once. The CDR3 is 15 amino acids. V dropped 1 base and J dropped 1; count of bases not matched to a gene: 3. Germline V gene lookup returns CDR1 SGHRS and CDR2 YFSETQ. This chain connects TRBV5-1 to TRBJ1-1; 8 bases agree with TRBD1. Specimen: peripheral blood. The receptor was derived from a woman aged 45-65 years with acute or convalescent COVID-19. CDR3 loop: CASSLLGQGNTEAFF. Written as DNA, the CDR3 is TGCGCCAGCAGCTTGTTAGGACAGGGGAACACTGAAGCTTTCTTT.